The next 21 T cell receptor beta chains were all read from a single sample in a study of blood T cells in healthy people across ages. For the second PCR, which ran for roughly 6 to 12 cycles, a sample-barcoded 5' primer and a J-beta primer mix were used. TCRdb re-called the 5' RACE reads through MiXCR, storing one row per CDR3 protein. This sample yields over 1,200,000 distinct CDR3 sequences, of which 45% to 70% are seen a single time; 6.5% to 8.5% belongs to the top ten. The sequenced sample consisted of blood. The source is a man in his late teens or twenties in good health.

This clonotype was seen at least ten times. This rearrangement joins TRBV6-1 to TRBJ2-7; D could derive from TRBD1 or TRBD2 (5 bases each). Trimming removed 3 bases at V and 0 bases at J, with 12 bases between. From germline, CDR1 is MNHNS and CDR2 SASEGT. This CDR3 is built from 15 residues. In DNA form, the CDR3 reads TGTGCCAGCAGTGAGGGGACGGGGAGCTCCTACGAGCAGTACTTC. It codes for CASSEGTGSSYEQYF.

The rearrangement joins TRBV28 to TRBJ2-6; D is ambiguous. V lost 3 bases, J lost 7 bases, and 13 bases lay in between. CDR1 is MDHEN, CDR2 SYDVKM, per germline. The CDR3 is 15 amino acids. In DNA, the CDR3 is TGTGCCAGCAGTTTGGACCCCACGACTGCCAACGTCCTGACTTTC. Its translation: CASSLDPTTANVLTF.

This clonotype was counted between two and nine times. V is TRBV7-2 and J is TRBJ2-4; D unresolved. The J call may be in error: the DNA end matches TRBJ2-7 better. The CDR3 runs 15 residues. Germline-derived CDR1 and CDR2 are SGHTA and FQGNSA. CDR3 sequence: CASSIAPGPWYEQYF. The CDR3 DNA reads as TGTGCCAGCAGCATCGCCCCGGGTCCCTGGTACGAGCAGTACTTC.

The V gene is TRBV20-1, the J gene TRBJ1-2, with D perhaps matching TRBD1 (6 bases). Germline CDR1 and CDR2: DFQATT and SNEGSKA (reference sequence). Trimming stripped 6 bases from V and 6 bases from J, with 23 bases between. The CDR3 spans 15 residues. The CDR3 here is CSALPPGDGIDGYTF. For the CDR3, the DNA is TGCAGTGCCCTTCCTCCAGGGGATGGAATTGATGGCTACACCTTC.

DNA of the CDR3: TGTGCCAGCAGTTTAGATTTTTCGGGCAGGGAGGAGGAAAAACTGTTTTTT. Translated, it gives CASSLDFSGREEEKLFF. This rearrangement joins TRBV12-3 or TRBV12-4 to TRBJ1-4; the D gene is possibly TRBD1 (5 bases). The V gene lost 1 base and the J gene lost 8 bases, with 20 bases spanning the gap. The CDR3 is 17 residues long.

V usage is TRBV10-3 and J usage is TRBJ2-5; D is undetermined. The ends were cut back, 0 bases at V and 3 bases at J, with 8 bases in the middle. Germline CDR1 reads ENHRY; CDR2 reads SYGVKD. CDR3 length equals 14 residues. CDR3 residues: CAISESQAEETQYF. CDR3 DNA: TGTGCCATCAGTGAGTCGCAGGCAGAAGAGACCCAGTACTTC.

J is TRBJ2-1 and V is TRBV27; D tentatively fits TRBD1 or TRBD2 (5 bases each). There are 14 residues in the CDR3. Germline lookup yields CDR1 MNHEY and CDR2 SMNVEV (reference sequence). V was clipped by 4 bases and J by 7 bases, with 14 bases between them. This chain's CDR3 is CASSSSGTVNEQFF. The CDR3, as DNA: TGTGCCAGCAGTTCCTCCGGGACCGTGAATGAGCAGTTCTTC.

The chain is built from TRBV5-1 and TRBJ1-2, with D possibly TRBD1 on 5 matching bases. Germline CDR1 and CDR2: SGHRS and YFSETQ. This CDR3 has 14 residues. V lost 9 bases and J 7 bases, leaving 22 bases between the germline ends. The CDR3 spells CATSPGDSAGGYTF. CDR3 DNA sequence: TGCGCCACCTCACCTGGGGACTCAGCTGGTGGCTACACCTTC.

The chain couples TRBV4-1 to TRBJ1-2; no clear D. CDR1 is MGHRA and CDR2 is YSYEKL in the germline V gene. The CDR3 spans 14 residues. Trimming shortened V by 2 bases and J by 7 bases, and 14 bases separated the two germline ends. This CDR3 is CASSQTTLGIGYTF. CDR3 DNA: TGCGCCAGCAGCCAAACTACTCTTGGTATTGGCTACACCTTC.

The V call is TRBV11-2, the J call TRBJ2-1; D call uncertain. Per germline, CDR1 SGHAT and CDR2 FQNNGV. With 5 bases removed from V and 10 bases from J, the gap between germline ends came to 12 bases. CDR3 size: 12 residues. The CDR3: CASSPSRAEQFF. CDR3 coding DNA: TGTGCCAGCAGCCCATCCCGGGCCGAGCAGTTCTTC.

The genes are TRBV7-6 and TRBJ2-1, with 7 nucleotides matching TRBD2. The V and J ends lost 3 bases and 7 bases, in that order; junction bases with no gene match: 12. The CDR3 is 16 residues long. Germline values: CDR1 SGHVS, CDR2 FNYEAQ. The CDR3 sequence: CASSLAASGGVNEQFF. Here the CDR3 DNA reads TGTGCCAGCAGCTTGGCGGCTAGCGGAGGAGTAAATGAGCAGTTCTTC. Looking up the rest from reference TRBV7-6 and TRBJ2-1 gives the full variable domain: GAGVSQSPRYKVTKRGQDVALRCDPISGHVSLYWYRQALGQGPEFLTYFNYEAQQDKSGLPNDRFSAERPEGSISTLTIQRTEQRDSAMYRCASSLAASGGVNEQFFGPGTRLTVL.

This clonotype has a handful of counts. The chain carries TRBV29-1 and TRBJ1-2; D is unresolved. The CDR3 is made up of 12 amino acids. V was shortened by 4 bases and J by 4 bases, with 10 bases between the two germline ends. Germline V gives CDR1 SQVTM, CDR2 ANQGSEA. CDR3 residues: CSVVPAAYGYTF. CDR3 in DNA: TGCAGCGTTGTTCCCGCGGCCTATGGCTACACCTTC.

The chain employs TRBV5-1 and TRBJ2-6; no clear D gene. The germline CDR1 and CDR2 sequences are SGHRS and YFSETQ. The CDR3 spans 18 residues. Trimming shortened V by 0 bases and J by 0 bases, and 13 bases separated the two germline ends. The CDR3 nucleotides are TGCGCCAGCAGCTTGGTAGGGTCGGATGTCTCTGGGGCCAACGTCCTGACTTTC. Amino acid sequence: CASSLVGSDVSGANVLTF.

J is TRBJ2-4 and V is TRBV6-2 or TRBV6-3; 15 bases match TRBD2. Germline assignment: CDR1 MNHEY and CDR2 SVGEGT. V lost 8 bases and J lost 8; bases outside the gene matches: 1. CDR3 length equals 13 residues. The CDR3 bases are TGTGCCAGCCGGACTAGCGGGAGGGACATTCAGTACTTC. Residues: CASRTSGRDIQYF.

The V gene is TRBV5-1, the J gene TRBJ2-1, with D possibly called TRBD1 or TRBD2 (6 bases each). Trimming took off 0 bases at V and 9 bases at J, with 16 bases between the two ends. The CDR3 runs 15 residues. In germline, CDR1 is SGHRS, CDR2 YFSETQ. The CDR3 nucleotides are TGCGCCAGCAGCTTGGATGCTAGCGAAGGGGGTGAGCAGTTCTTC. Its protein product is CASSLDASEGGEQFF.

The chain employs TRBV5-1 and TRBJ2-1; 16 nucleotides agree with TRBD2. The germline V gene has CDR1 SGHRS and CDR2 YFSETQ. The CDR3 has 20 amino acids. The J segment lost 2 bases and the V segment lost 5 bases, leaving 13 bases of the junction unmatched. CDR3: CASSQTLGLAGGTPYNEQFF. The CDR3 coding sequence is TGCGCCAGCAGTCAAACCTTGGGACTAGCGGGAGGGACTCCCTACAATGAGCAGTTCTTC.

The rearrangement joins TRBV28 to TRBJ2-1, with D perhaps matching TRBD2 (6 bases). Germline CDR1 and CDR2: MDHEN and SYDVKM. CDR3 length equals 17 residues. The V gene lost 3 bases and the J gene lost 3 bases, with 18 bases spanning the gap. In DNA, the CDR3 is TGTGCCAGCAGTTTCCCTAGCGCACCAATAAACTACAATGAGCAGTTCTTC. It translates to CASSFPSAPINYNEQFF.

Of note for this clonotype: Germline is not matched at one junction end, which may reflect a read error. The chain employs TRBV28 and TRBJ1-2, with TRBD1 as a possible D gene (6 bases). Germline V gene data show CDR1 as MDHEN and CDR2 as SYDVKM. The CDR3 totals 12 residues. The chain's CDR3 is CASRTQGIGCTF. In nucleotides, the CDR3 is TGTGCCAGCAGGACGCAGGGGATCGGCTGCACCTTC.

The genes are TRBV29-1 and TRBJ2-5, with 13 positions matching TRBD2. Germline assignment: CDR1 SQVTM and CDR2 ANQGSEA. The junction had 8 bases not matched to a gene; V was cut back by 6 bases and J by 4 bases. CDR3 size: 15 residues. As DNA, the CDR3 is TGCAGCGTATGGACTAGCGGGAGTGTTGGAGAGACCCAGTACTTC. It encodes CSVWTSGSVGETQYF. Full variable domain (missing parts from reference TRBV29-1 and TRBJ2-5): SAVISQKPSRDICQRGTSLTIQCQVDSQVTMMFWYRQQPGQSLTLIATANQGSEATYESGFVIDKFPISRPNLTFSTLTVSNMSPEDSSIYLCSVWTSGSVGETQYFGPGTRLLVL.

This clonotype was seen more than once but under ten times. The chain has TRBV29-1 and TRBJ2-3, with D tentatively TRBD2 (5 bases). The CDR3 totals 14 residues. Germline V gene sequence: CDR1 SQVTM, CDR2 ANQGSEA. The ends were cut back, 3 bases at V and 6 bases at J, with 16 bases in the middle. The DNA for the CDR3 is TGCAGCGTTGAGGAGGTGGGCGGGTTCGATACGCAGTATTTT. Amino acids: CSVEEVGGFDTQYF.

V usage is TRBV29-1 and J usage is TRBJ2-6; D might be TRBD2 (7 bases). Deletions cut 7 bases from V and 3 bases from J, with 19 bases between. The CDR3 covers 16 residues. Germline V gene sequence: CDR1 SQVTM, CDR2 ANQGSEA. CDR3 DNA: TGCAGCGCGTCGTCGGACGGGGGGCGTGGGGCCAACGTCCTGACTTTC. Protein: CSASSDGGRGANVLTF.